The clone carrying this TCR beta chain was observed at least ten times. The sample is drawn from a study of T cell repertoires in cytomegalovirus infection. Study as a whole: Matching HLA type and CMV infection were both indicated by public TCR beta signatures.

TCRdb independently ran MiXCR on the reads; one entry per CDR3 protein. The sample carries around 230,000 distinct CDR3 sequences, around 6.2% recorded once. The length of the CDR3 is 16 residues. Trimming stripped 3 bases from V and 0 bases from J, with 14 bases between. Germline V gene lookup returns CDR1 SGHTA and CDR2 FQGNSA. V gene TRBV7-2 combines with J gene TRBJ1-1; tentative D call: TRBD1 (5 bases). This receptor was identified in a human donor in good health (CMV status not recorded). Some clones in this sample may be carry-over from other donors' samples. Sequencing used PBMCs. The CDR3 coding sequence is TGTGCCAGCAGCTTCAGCTTACAGGAGCTGAACACTGAAGCTTTCTTT. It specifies CASSFSLQELNTEAFF.